This is a list of T cell receptor beta chains from one sample in a study of T cell responses to AZD1222 COVID-19 vaccine. Assay used: immunoSEQ multiplex PCR; TCRdb lists only in-frame clones, some missing. The sample shows over 70,000 clones, approximately 80% of them seen only once. The sample here was peripheral blood, taken 28 days after the second dose of the MenACWY control vaccine. Receptor source: an adult who received the MenACWY meningococcal vaccine as a control. The conserved cysteine and the conserved F or W are not part of the CDR3 here. Each record gives: J gene, V gene, clone size, CDR3 protein. The size of a clone is reported for some rows only, either as once, few or many, or as a class for expanded clones.

j_gene: TRBJ1-5; v_gene: TRBV4-1; abundance: NA; CDR3aa: ASSQVDMGLHYQPQH
j_gene: TRBJ1-4; v_gene: TRBV14; abundance: NA; CDR3aa: ASSPEGYSNEKLF
j_gene: TRBJ2-1; v_gene: TRBV3-1/TRBV3-2; abundance: few; CDR3aa: ASSQPAGGTNEQF
j_gene: TRBJ1-5; v_gene: TRBV7-9; abundance: NA; CDR3aa: ASSFDRGRIQPQH
j_gene: TRBJ2-3; v_gene: TRBV5-4; abundance: NA; CDR3aa: ASSLAGTDTQY
j_gene: TRBJ2-1; v_gene: TRBV7-9; abundance: few; CDR3aa: ASSLGRYNEQF
j_gene: TRBJ1-1; v_gene: TRBV11-2; abundance: NA; CDR3aa: ASSLEGMGYTEAF
j_gene: TRBJ1-1; v_gene: TRBV5-4; abundance: NA; CDR3aa: ASSPGLNTEAF
j_gene: TRBJ1-2; v_gene: TRBV7-2; abundance: NA; CDR3aa: ASSLADNYGYT
j_gene: TRBJ2-7; v_gene: TRBV10-3; abundance: NA; CDR3aa: AIRAGTGGISSYEQY
j_gene: TRBJ2-2; v_gene: TRBV6-5; abundance: NA; CDR3aa: ASSYTLRGELF
j_gene: TRBJ2-7; v_gene: TRBV18; abundance: NA; CDR3aa: ASSRDDGYEQY
j_gene: TRBJ2-3; v_gene: TRBV19; abundance: NA; CDR3aa: ASSIGVEADTQY
j_gene: TRBJ1-6; v_gene: TRBV28; abundance: NA; CDR3aa: ASSPQTGPSPLH
j_gene: TRBJ2-4; v_gene: TRBV25-1; abundance: few; CDR3aa: ASRSFDTRLGKNIQY
j_gene: TRBJ2-7; v_gene: TRBV10-3; abundance: NA; CDR3aa: AISRGELSYEQY
j_gene: TRBJ2-3; v_gene: TRBV18; abundance: NA; CDR3aa: ASSSTSGPTDTQY
j_gene: TRBJ2-3; v_gene: TRBV6-1; abundance: NA; CDR3aa: ASSDRGADTQY
j_gene: TRBJ2-2; v_gene: TRBV2; abundance: NA; CDR3aa: ASRLDRGQTGELF
j_gene: TRBJ1-1; v_gene: TRBV12-3/TRBV12-4; abundance: NA; CDR3aa: ASSYDREAF
j_gene: TRBJ1-6; v_gene: TRBV9; abundance: NA; CDR3aa: ASSVDPNSPLH